A selection of T cell receptor beta chains follows, all from one sample in a study of relationships among human T cell subsets. MiXCR, run by TCRdb on the multiplex PCR reads, gives a single entry per CDR3 protein. This table has over 7,000 distinct CDR3 sequences, approximately 70% appearing once. Sequenced sample: naive and transitional (CD45RA+) T cells sorted from blood. The receptors were sampled from a middle-aged man in good health. The CDR3 runs from the conserved cysteine through the conserved F or W. The D gene is left open where the match is weak. Size tells how often a clone was seen (once, few, many) or the class of an expanded clone, and some rows leave it out.

v_call	j_call	d_call	clone_size	cdr3_nt	cdr3_aa
TRBV5-1	TRBJ1-5	-	few	TGCGCCAGCAGCTTTATCCCAGGGAGCAATCAGCCCCAGCATTTT	CASSFIPGSNQPQHF
TRBV28	TRBJ2-1	-	-	TGTGCCAGCAGTTTAGGGGGGCACTCCTACAATGAGCAGTTCTTC	CASSLGGHSYNEQFF
TRBV12-3/TRBV12-4	TRBJ2-5	-	-	TGTGCCAGCAGTTTAGGTCCCCTAGGGGAGACCCAGTACTTC	CASSLGPLGETQYF
TRBV5-1	TRBJ2-7	-	-	TGCGCCAGCAGCTTGGCTGGAGGGCCCTACGAGCAGTACTTC	CASSLAGGPYEQYF
TRBV20-1	TRBJ2-3	-	-	TGCAGTGCTAGAGGGACGGGGCCAACAGATACGCAGTATTTT	CSARGTGPTDTQYF
TRBV5-5	TRBJ2-1	-	-	TGTGCCAGCGACCCCTTCCCCGGGGGCTTAGGGGACAATGAGCAGTTCTTC	CASDPFPGGLGDNEQFF
TRBV29-1	TRBJ2-5	TRBD1	few	TGCAGCGTCCGGGACAGGGGGCCCCAAGAGACCCAGTACTTC	CSVRDRGPQETQYF
TRBV7-9	TRBJ2-1	TRBD1	-	TGTGCCAGCAGTCAACAATCCGGGACAGGGTTGTCCGATGAGCAGTTCTTC	CASSQQSGTGLSDEQFF
TRBV5-1	TRBJ2-1	-	-	TGCGCCAGCAGCTTGGTTAGGGTGCATGAGCAGTTCTTC	CASSLVRVHEQFF
TRBV11-2	TRBJ1-2	TRBD1	-	TGTGCCAGCAGCCCCGACAGGGTACAGGGCTACACCTTC	CASSPDRVQGYTF
TRBV11-2	TRBJ2-1	TRBD2	-	TGTGCCAGCAGCCTTAGCGGGGGGAGGAATGAGCAGTTCTTC	CASSLSGGRNEQFF
TRBV28	TRBJ2-7	-	-	TGTGCCAGCTGTGCCCGGAGTTCCGGTTGCGAGCAGTACTTC	CASCARSSGCEQYF
TRBV15	TRBJ2-1	-	-	TGTGCCACCAGCAGAGATGGCGGGATCGATGAGCAGTTCTTC	CATSRDGGIDEQFF
TRBV28	TRBJ2-7	-	-	TGTGCCAGCAGTCCGAACTACGAGCAGTACTTC	CASSPNYEQYF
TRBV7-9	TRBJ1-1	-	-	TGTGCCAGCAACTCCCCATCGGGGGTGAACACTGAAGCTTTCTTT	CASNSPSGVNTEAFF
TRBV11-2	TRBJ2-7	TRBD2	-	TGTGCCAGCAGCTTAGAAGCGGGGCCCTCCTACGAGCAGTACTTC	CASSLEAGPSYEQYF
TRBV28	TRBJ2-6	-	few	TGTGCCAGCAGTTTGATCTCTGGGGCCAACGTCCTGACTTTC	CASSLISGANVLTF
TRBV11-2	TRBJ2-1	-	-	TGTGCCAGCAGCTTAACCAGGGGCCCAGTTGACAATGAGCAGTTCTTC	CASSLTRGPVDNEQFF
TRBV7-2	TRBJ2-7	-	-	TGTGCCAGCAGCTTAGACAAGACCTACGAGCAGTACTTC	CASSLDKTYEQYF
TRBV5-1	TRBJ2-5	-	-	TGCGCCAGCAGCTTGGGGGGGAGCGGGCCGTTCGAAGAGACCCAGTACTTC	CASSLGGSGPFEETQYF
TRBV7-9	TRBJ2-1	-	-	TGTGCCAGCAGCTCTCGCGGGACTCCCACCAATGAGCAGTTCTTC	CASSSRGTPTNEQFF
TRBV19	TRBJ2-7	TRBD1	few	TGTGCCAGTAGTATGGGAGACAGGGTCTACGAGCAGTACTTC	CASSMGDRVYEQYF
TRBV11-3	TRBJ2-5	-	-	TGTGCCAGCAGCTTAGTGCGACACCGACAAGAGACCCAGTACTTC	CASSLVRHRQETQYF
TRBV6-5	TRBJ1-2	TRBD1	few	TGTGCCACCTTTACAGGGGCGGATGGATATGGCTACACCTTC	CATFTGADGYGYTF
TRBV5-8	TRBJ2-7	-	-	TGTGCCAGCAGCTTGATGGCAGGGTTGGACTACGAGCAGTACTTC	CASSLMAGLDYEQYF
TRBV7-9	TRBJ2-7	-	-	TGTGCCAGCAGCTACCGGGTGACCTACGAGCAGTACTTC	CASSYRVTYEQYF
TRBV28	TRBJ2-1	-	-	TGTGCCAGCAGTCGTTCTACGGGGCTGGGAAGCTCCTACAATGAGCAGTTCTTC	CASSRSTGLGSSYNEQFF
TRBV28	TRBJ2-4	-	few	TGTGCCAGCAGTGAAAGGACCCGGGACGGGGAAAACATTCAGTACTTC	CASSERTRDGENIQYF